The T cell receptor beta chain under discussion was sequenced for a study of tumor and adjacent non-tumor tissue in lung cancer. V lost 4 bases and J lost 1, with 14 bases in between. In germline, CDR1 is SGHRS, CDR2 YFSETQ. CDR3 size: 15 residues. Three rounds of nested PCR, following a modified ARM-PCR protocol, produced the TCRbeta library. TCRdb itself ran the multiplex PCR reads through MiXCR, one entry per CDR3 protein. Of approximately 47,000 distinct CDR3 sequences in the sample, roughly two thirds were seen once. RNA was extracted from bulk tissue without any cell sorting. The normal lung tissue was taken more than 3 cm from the tumor edge.

The source material was distant non-tumor lung tissue. The sequence was collected from a woman between 65 and 79 years old with non-small cell lung cancer. This chain uses TRBV5-1 with TRBJ1-1, with D maybe TRBD1 (5 bases). The CDR3 DNA is TGCGCCAGCAGCCCTCGGGGGACCGGGAACACTGAAGCTTTCTTT. Protein: CASSPRGTGNTEAFF.